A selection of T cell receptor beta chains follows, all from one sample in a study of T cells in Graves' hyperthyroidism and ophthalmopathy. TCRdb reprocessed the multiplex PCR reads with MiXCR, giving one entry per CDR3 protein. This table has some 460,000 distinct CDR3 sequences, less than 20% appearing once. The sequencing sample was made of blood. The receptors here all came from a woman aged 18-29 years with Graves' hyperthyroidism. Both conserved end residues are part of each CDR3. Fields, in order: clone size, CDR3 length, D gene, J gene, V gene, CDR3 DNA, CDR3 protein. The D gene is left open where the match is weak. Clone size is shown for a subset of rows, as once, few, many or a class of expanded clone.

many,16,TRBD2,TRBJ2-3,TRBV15,TGTGCCACCAGCAGAGATCGGAGCGGGAGGGCCGACAAGCAGTATTTT,CATSRDRSGRADKQYF
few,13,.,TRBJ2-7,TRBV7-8,TGTGCCAGCAGCTTACAGCGGTGGGGCGAGCAGTACTTC,CASSLQRWGEQYF
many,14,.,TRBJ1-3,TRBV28,TGTGCCAGCACTAGCCACCCTTACGGAAACACCATATATTTT,CASTSHPYGNTIYF
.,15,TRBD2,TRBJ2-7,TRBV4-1,TGCGCCAGCAGCCGGTTGAGCGGGGCCGACTACGAGCAGTACTTC,CASSRLSGADYEQYF
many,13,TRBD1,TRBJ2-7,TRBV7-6,TGTGCCAGCAGCTTGACAGGGTTCGGCGAGCAGTACTTC,CASSLTGFGEQYF
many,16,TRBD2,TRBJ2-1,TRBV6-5,TGTGCCAGCAGTTACATGGCGGGAGCCCTCTACAATGAGCAGTTCTTC,CASSYMAGALYNEQFF
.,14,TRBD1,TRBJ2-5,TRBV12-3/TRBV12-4,TGTGCCAGCAGCATACCGGGACAGCAAGAGACCCAGTACTTC,CASSIPGQQETQYF
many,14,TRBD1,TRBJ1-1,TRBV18,TGTGCCAGCTCAGTCGGGACAGGAGGACCTGAAGCTTTCTTT,CASSVGTGGPEAFF
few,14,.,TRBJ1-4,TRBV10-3,TGTGCCATCAGAGAGGGGATCACTAATGAAAAACTGTTTTTT,CAIREGITNEKLFF
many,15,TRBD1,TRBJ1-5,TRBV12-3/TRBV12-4,TGTGCCAGCAGCTCCCAGACAGGGTCGAATCAGCCCCAGCATTTT,CASSSQTGSNQPQHF
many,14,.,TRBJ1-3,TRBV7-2,TGTGCCAGCAGCCTACCGGGCTCTGGAAACACCATATATTTT,CASSLPGSGNTIYF
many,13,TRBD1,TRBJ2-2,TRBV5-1,TGCGCCAGCAGCTGGGACAGTGCCGGGGAGCTGTTTTTT,CASSWDSAGELFF
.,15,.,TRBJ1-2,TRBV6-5,TGTGCCAGCAGTTACTCTCGCAGAGCTAACTATGGCTACACCTTC,CASSYSRRANYGYTF
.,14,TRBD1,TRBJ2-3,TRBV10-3,TGTGCCGCCACTGGGACAGGGAGCACAGATACGCGGTATTTT,CAATGTGSTDTRYF
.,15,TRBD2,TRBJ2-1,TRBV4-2,TGTGCCAGCAGCCCCAGCCCGGGGGGAACTTATGAGCAGTTCTTC,CASSPSPGGTYEQFF
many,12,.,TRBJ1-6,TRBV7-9,TGTGCCAGCAGCCTCCCCAGAGGGACCCTCCACTTT,CASSLPRGTLHF
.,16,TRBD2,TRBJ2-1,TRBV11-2,TGTGCCAGCAGCTCGGGGACTAGCGGGGGGGCTAGTGAGCAGTTCTTC,CASSSGTSGGASEQFF
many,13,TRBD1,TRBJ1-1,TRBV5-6,TGTGCCAGCAGCTTCGGACAGGGCCCTGAAGCTTTCTTT,CASSFGQGPEAFF
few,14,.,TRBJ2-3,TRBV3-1,TGTGCCAGCAGCCAAGTGTGGTCCCCAGATACGCAGTATTTT,CASSQVWSPDTQYF
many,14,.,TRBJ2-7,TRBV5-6,TGTGCCAGCAGCTTGATGGGATCAGTGAACGAGCAGTACTTC,CASSLMGSVNEQYF
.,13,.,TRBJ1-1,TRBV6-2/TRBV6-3,TGTGCCAGCAGGGCAGGGGCGGACACTGAAGCTTTCTTT,CASRAGADTEAFF
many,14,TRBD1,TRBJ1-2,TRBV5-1,TGCGCCAGCAGGGAGGGGACAGGCAACTATGGCTACACCTTC,CASREGTGNYGYTF
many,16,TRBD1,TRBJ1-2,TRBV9,TGTGCCAGCAGCTTCCGTCCCGGGACAGGGAACCATGGCTACACCTTC,CASSFRPGTGNHGYTF
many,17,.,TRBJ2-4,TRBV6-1,TGTGCCAGCAGTATACGATTCAGAGGGGTGTGGAAAAACATTCAGTACTTC,CASSIRFRGVWKNIQYF
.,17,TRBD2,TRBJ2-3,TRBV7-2,TGTGCCAGCAGCTTACGACTAGCGGGGGGAATTACAGATACGCAGTATTTT,CASSLRLAGGITDTQYF
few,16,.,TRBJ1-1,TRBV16,TGTGCCAGCAGCCCTCTCCAAGGTTATCGGGGCACTGAAGCTTTCTTT,CASSPLQGYRGTEAFF
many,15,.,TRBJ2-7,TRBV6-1,TGTGCCAGCAGTGAACACGCTAGCGAGACCTACGAGCAGTACTTC,CASSEHASETYEQYF
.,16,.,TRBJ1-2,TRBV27,TGTGCCAGCAGTTTAATCGCCGGGACCGGCCTCTATGGCTACACCTTC,CASSLIAGTGLYGYTF
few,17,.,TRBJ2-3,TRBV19,TGTGCCAGTAGTATGGGATCAGGGGCACTAGTCCCAGATACGCAGTATTTT,CASSMGSGALVPDTQYF
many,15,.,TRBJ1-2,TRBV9,TGTGCCAGCAGCGTAGATGGCAGTTTGGGATATGGCTACACCTTC,CASSVDGSLGYGYTF
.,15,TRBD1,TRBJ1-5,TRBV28,TGTGCCACCTTACGGGGGACAGGGAGCAATCAGCCCCAGCATTTT,CATLRGTGSNQPQHF
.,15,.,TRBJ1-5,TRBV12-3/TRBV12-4,TGTGCCAGCAGTAGGGGGGGCAGGAGGGGTCAGCCCCAGCATTTT,CASSRGGRRGQPQHF
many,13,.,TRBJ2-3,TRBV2,TGTGCCAGTTCTGGGGATATCACAGATACGCAGTATTTT,CASSGDITDTQYF
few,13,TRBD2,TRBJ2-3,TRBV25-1,TGTGCCAGCAGTAGCGGGGCCTTAGGTACGCAGTATTTT,CASSSGALGTQYF
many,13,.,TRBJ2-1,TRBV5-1,TGCGCCAGCAGCCTAATATCAGCAAGAGAGCAGTTCTTC,CASSLISAREQFF
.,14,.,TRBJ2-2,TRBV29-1,TGCAGCGTTGTGACTGCCGGCGACACCGGGGAGCTGTTTTTT,CSVVTAGDTGELFF
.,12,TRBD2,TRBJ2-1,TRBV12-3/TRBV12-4,TGTGCCAGCAGCACCGGGGGGGCGGAGCAGTTCTTC,CASSTGGAEQFF
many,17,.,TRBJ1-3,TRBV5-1,TGCGCCAGCAGACCGAGTTGGCAGGCGTTCTCTGGAAACACCATATATTTT,CASRPSWQAFSGNTIYF
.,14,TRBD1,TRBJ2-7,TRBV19,TGTGCCAGTAGGAAGACAGGGAGCGCCTACGAGCAGTACTTC,CASRKTGSAYEQYF
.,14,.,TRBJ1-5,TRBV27,TGTGCCAGCGGGGGGTACAGGGAAAATCAGCCCCAGCATTTT,CASGGYRENQPQHF
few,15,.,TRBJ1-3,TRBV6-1,TGTGCCAGCAGTGAAGCCGTTGGCTCTGGAAACACCATATATTTT,CASSEAVGSGNTIYF
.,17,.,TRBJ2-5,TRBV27,TGTGCCAGCAGTTTATTTCCTAGAACGGGGCCCTTAGAGACCCAGTACTTC,CASSLFPRTGPLETQYF
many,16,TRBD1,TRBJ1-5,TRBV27,TGTGCCAGCAGTTCCTCACGGACAGGGGGCAATCAGCCCCAGCATTTT,CASSSSRTGGNQPQHF
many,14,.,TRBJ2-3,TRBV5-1,TGCGCCAGCAGCAGGCAGACTAGCACAGATACGCAGTATTTT,CASSRQTSTDTQYF
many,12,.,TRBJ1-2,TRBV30,TGTGCCTGGAGCCTAACAGGGATCGGCTACACCTTC,CAWSLTGIGYTF
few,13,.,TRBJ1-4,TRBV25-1,TGTGCCAGCAGTTCCTACCCGGGCGAAAAACTGTTTTTT,CASSSYPGEKLFF
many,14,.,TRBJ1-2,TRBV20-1,TGCAGTGCTAGAGATCTCCAACGGTCGGGACGTGGGACCTTC,CSARDLQRSGRGTF
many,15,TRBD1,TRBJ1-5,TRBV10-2,TGCGCCAGCAGTGAACAGGGGGCGGACAATCAGCCCCAGCATTTT,CASSEQGADNQPQHF
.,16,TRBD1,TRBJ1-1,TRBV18,TGTGCCAGCTCCCCCACTGGACAGGGTGAACTCACTGAAGCTTTCTTT,CASSPTGQGELTEAFF
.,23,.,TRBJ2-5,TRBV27,TGTGCCAGCAGTTTATTCGGACGGTATAGGGGGCTTTCGCTAGCGGGTGGTTCGGAGACCCAGTACTTC,CASSLFGRYRGLSLAGGSETQYF
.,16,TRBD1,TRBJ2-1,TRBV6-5,TGTGCCAGCAGTTACTCGGCAGGGGGCTTTGGCGATGAGCAGTTCTTC,CASSYSAGGFGDEQFF
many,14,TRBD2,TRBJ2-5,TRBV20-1,TGCAGTGCTAGACTAGCGGGATCTCAAGAGACCCAGTACTTC,CSARLAGSQETQYF
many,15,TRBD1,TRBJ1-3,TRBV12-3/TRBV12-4,TGTGCCAGCAGTTTCGGGGACAGCTCTGGAAACACCATATATTTT,CASSFGDSSGNTIYF